This T cell receptor (beta chain) appears in the sequencing data of a study of early T cells in non-severe SARS-CoV-2 infection. Overall study context: Unpaired chains resulted from sequencing bulk RNA of unsorted whole blood.

Findings and caveats of the study: Database matching using VDJdb favored anti-spike CD8 responses, with private and CD4 specificities left missing.

Attachment of unique molecular identifiers was made to individual cDNA molecules. TCRdb itself ran the 5' RACE reads through MiXCR, one entry per CDR3 protein. In the table there are around 44,000 distinct CDR3 sequences, approximately 7.5% of which are singletons. Germline loops: CDR1 SGHAT, CDR2 FQNNGV. Trimming at V came to 5 bases and at J to 2 bases, leaving 8 bases not matched to a gene. The CDR3 sequence is 15 residues long. This clonotype was counted a few times. Antigen specificity is unknown. Sample: whole blood. The receptor was isolated from an adult who was a healthcare worker with PCR-confirmed SARS-CoV-2 infection or an uninfected control (not recorded which). The gene calls are TRBV11-2 and TRBJ1-1; 7 nucleotides line up with TRBD1. The CDR3 DNA sequence: TGTGCCAGCAGCCCAAGGGGACAGCTAAACACTGAAGCTTTCTTT. Amino acid sequence: CASSPRGQLNTEAFF.